One sample yielded the 20 T cell receptor beta chains listed below, sequenced in a study of Graves' ophthalmopathy and Graves' hyperthyroidism. RNA transcripts served as template for amplifying TCR beta CDR3 sequences. RT-PCR was first run with HTBI primers, then multiplex PCR in a second round. MiXCR, applied by TCRdb to the multiplex PCR reads, yields one record per CDR3 protein. Of approximately 160,000 distinct CDR3 sequences in the sample, over 35% are singletons; the top ten hold around 5.8%. The material sequenced was peripheral blood. These receptors were obtained from a woman aged 40 to 50 with Graves' ophthalmopathy.

This clonotype has a count of ten or more. The chain carries TRBV6-5 and TRBJ2-7, with D perhaps TRBD1 or TRBD2 (5 bases each). The germline V gene has CDR1 MNHEY and CDR2 SVGAGI. This CDR3 has 14 amino acids. Trimming stripped 0 bases from V and 4 bases from J, with 10 bases between. The CDR3 coding sequence is TGTGCCAGCAGTTACTCAGGGACCGGGTACGAGCAGTACTTC. This gives the protein CASSYSGTGYEQYF.

This clonotype was observed at least ten times. The J gene is TRBJ1-5, the V gene TRBV19; perhaps TRBD1 as D (5 bases). Trimming pared 6 bases from V and 3 bases from J, leaving 15 bases between. Germline CDR1 reads LNHDA; CDR2 reads SQIVND (reference sequence). CDR3 length: 15 amino acids. The chain's CDR3 is CASSRWGEANQPQHF. CDR3 DNA sequence: TGTGCCAGTAGCCGGTGGGGGGAGGCCAATCAGCCCCAGCATTTT.

This clonotype was counted many times. J is TRBJ2-5 and V is TRBV7-2; D may be TRBD1 (7 bases). The CDR3 is 17 residues long. V lost 0 bases to trimming and J lost 2 bases, with 16 bases between them. CDR1 SGHTA and CDR2 FQGNSA come from the germline V gene. The CDR3 DNA reads as TGTGCCAGCAGCTTAGCGCTAAAGGGGGCGGGACAAGAGACCCAGTACTTC. Translated, it gives CASSLALKGAGQETQYF.

This clonotype has a count of ten or more. This rearrangement joins TRBV14 to TRBJ2-7, with D unresolved. Germline V gene lookup returns CDR1 SGHDN and CDR2 FVKESK. V was shortened by 3 bases and J by 2 bases, with 5 bases between the two germline ends. CDR3 length: 12 residues. The CDR3 DNA is TGTGCCAGCAGCCAGGCCACCTACGAGCAGTACTTC. Translating gives CASSQATYEQYF.

This chain joins TRBV28 and TRBJ1-1, with 7 positions matching TRBD1. This CDR3 has 13 amino acids. The germline gives CDR1 MDHEN, CDR2 SYDVKM. Germline trimming cut 5 bases from V and 7 bases from J; bases unmatched to any gene: 7. The CDR3 protein is CASSPSGTVEAFF. The DNA for the CDR3 is TGTGCCAGCAGTCCCTCCGGGACAGTTGAAGCTTTCTTT.

In its sample, this clonotype was seen many times. The DNA of the CDR3 is TGTGCCAGCAGTTCCCTAATAAACACTGAAGCTTTCTTT. Its protein is CASSSLINTEAFF. The genes are TRBV6-5 and TRBJ1-1, with no clear D. Trimming stripped 4 bases from V and 2 bases from J, with 8 bases between. Per germline, CDR1 MNHEY and CDR2 SVGAGI. CDR3 length equals 13 residues.

This clonotype was recorded many times. The rearrangement joins TRBV27 to TRBJ2-2; D is undetermined. The CDR3 length is 13 residues. The V end lost 2 bases, the J end lost 4 bases, and 5 bases lay between the germline ends. CDR1 is MNHEY and CDR2 is SMNVEV in the germline V gene (reference sequence). Here the CDR3 reads CASSLRPTGELFF. The CDR3 DNA is TGTGCCAGCAGTTTACGGCCCACCGGGGAGCTGTTTTTT.

The chain couples TRBV11-2 to TRBJ2-7; 7 bases agree with TRBD1. The V gene's germline CDR1 is SGHAT and CDR2 FQNNGV. This CDR3 is 15 amino acids long. V shed 2 bases, J shed 4 bases, and the junction held 8 bases outside the gene matches. The CDR3 bases are TGTGCCAGCAGCTTAACCGGGACAGCCTTATACGAGCAGTACTTC. Translated, it gives CASSLTGTALYEQYF. Based on the CDR3 plus reference TRBV11-2 and TRBJ2-7, the full variable domain is EAGVAQSPRYKIIEKRQSVAFWCNPISGHATLYWYQQILGQGPKLLIQFQNNGVVDDSQLPKDRFSAERLKGVDSTLKIQPAKLEDSAVYLCASSLTGTALYEQYFGPGTRLTVT.

This clonotype was seen at least ten times. J is TRBJ1-1 and V is TRBV3-1, with D possibly being TRBD1 (6 bases). V lost 6 bases, J lost 0 bases, and 14 bases lay in between. Germline CDR1 LGHDT, CDR2 YNNKEL (reference sequence). This CDR3 is 15 amino acids long. In DNA, the CDR3 is TGTGCCAGCAGGCCCGGACAGCATATGAACACTGAAGCTTTCTTT. Amino acid sequence: CASRPGQHMNTEAFF.

The rearrangement joins TRBV12-3 or TRBV12-4 to TRBJ1-6, with D perhaps matching TRBD1 (6 bases). V dropped 6 bases and J dropped 9 bases, with 15 bases sitting between them. This CDR3 contains 14 residues. The CDR3 spells CASRPGQRRSPLHF. The CDR3 nucleotides are TGTGCCAGCAGACCCGGACAGCGTCGTTCACCCCTCCACTTT.

This chain links TRBV6-1 with TRBJ1-1; no definite D call. Trimming removed 1 base from V and 7 bases from J, with 10 bases in between. This CDR3 is built from 13 residues. Germline V lookup: CDR1 MNHNS, CDR2 SASEGT. The CDR3 loop reads CASSEEGGLEAFF. CDR3 nucleotide sequence: TGTGCCAGCAGTGAAGAGGGAGGGCTTGAAGCTTTCTTT.

This clonotype was recorded only once. J is TRBJ1-3 and V is TRBV11-2, with TRBD1 matching over 11 bases. Per germline, CDR1 SGHAT and CDR2 FQNNGV. J gave up 0 bases and V 4 bases, and 2 bases lay outside the gene matches. This CDR3 has 16 residues. CDR3 nucleotides: TGTGCCAGCAGCTCCGGGACAGGGGGCTCTGGAAACACCATATATTTT. Protein: CASSSGTGGSGNTIYF. Full variable domain (remainder filled in from reference TRBV11-2 and TRBJ1-3): EAGVAQSPRYKIIEKRQSVAFWCNPISGHATLYWYQQILGQGPKLLIQFQNNGVVDDSQLPKDRFSAERLKGVDSTLKIQPAKLEDSAVYLCASSSGTGGSGNTIYFGEGSWLTVV.

This clonotype was seen ten or more times. This chain links TRBV19 with TRBJ1-5; the D is unclear. Germline assignment: CDR1 LNHDA and CDR2 SQIVND (reference sequence). The CDR3 extends over 15 amino acids. Deletions cut 5 bases from V and 0 bases from J, with 11 bases between. For the CDR3, the DNA is TGTGCCAGTAGTGCCGGACCCTATAGCAATCAGCCCCAGCATTTT. Its protein is CASSAGPYSNQPQHF.

This clonotype was counted many times. This chain links TRBV4-1 with TRBJ1-2; D uncertain. Trimming cost V 5 bases and J 2 bases, with 6 bases left between them. Germline CDR1 and CDR2: MGHRA and YSYEKL. The length of the CDR3 is 12 residues. The chain's CDR3 is CASSLDNYGYTF. The CDR3 nucleotides are TGCGCCAGCAGCTTAGACAACTATGGCTACACCTTC.

The sample holds many counts of this clonotype. The CDR3 spells CASTIGADQETQYF. The CDR3 coding sequence is TGTGCCAGCACCATAGGGGCGGACCAAGAGACCCAGTACTTC. V is TRBV28 and J is TRBJ2-5; TRBD1 might be the D (5 bases). V lost 7 bases and J lost 0, with 12 bases in between. Germline loops: CDR1 MDHEN, CDR2 SYDVKM. This CDR3 spans 14 amino acids.

J is TRBJ2-7 and V is TRBV28, with 8 bases fitting TRBD2. V gave up 6 bases and J gave up 1 base; unmatched junction bases: 8. Germline V lookup: CDR1 MDHEN, CDR2 SYDVKM. This CDR3 is 15 amino acids long. CDR3 loop: CASSLGAGESYEQYF. In DNA form, the CDR3 reads TGTGCCAGCAGCTTAGGAGCGGGAGAGTCCTACGAGCAGTACTTC.

The chain uses TRBV20-1 and TRBJ2-7, with D possibly matching TRBD1 (5 bases). This CDR3 is 15 amino acids long. Germline lookup yields CDR1 DFQATT and CDR2 SNEGSKA (reference sequence). The germline V and J ends were trimmed by 5 bases and 4 bases, with 21 bases remaining between them. CDR3 residues: CSARLPGPISYEQYF. DNA of the CDR3: TGCAGTGCTCGCCTCCCAGGGCCGATTTCATACGAGCAGTACTTC.

This clonotype was counted ten times or more. The V and J genes are TRBV2 and TRBJ1-5; D possibly corresponds to TRBD1 (5 bases). This CDR3 is 16 amino acids long. V was clipped by 1 base and J by 2 bases, with 12 bases between them. The germline CDR1 and CDR2 sequences are SNHLY and FYNNEI. The CDR3 bases are TGTGCCAGCAGTGAAGAGGTGGGGCCGGGCAATCAGCCCCAGCATTTT. Its protein product is CASSEEVGPGNQPQHF.

The V gene is TRBV7-2, the J gene TRBJ1-2; D is perhaps TRBD1 (5 bases). The CDR3 has 14 amino acids. V was cut by 1 base and J by 2 bases, with 8 bases left in between. Germline CDR1 is SGHTA and CDR2 is FQGNSA. CDR3 protein: CASSLGTLNYGYTF. CDR3 coding DNA: TGTGCCAGCAGCTTAGGGACACTCAACTATGGCTACACCTTC.

This clonotype was counted at least ten times. A much bigger clone sits one base away, suggesting this may be a read error. CDR3 sequence (DNA): TGTACCAGCAGCGTCCAACCGGGACAGGGGAACTATGGCTACACCTTC. This encodes CTSSVQPGQGNYGYTF. V is TRBV9 and J is TRBJ1-2; 10 positions match TRBD1. The CDR3 runs to 16 residues. Germline values: CDR1 SGDLS, CDR2 YYNGEE.